This T cell receptor beta chain was found in a study of naive and memory T cell subsets (dated by TCRdb to between 2016 and 2019). In the study overall: The study applied an open-source, UMI-based TCR alpha and beta sequencing pipeline to sorted naive and memory peripheral blood T cell subsets. The functional CMV T cell responses agreed completely with IgG serology results. RNA was DNase-treated and reverse transcribed with TCR constant-region primers, mostly using SuperScript III.

From the second PCR step on, the TCR alpha and beta chain libraries were amplified in separate reactions. Donor CMV status was determined by IFNgamma production from CD4+ T cells after overnight stimulation of fresh PBMCs with CMV viral lysate. CD4 T cells were positively selected using Miltenyi beads, after which CD8 T cells were positively selected from the CD4-negative fraction. Cells were stained for CD3, CD4, CD8, CD45RA, CD27 and a live/dead dye and were sorted on a BD Aria II into four subsets based on CD45RA and CD27. Blood came from a few healthy volunteers, each fractionated into CD4 and CD8 T cells and then into four differentiation subsets. Roughly 0.13 L of peripheral blood was collected from each donor, and PBMC were isolated by Ficoll-Paque PLUS density-gradient centrifugation. The sorted cells were lysed in RLT buffer, after which RNA was extracted using a Qiagen RNeasy kit and kept at -80 degrees C.

In regard to this clonotype: Its antigen has not been determined. No base qualities exist here, and no much larger clone lies one base off it.

The paper's findings and limits, for the study overall: A few larger clonotypes were present in naive repertoires, particularly the CD8 repertoires, and these clonotypes were possibly memory cells re-expressing CD45RA. Single alpha or beta chain sequences, rather than paired alpha/beta receptors, were used to define clonotypes. A power law was followed by TCR abundance, with an exponent that differed between naive and memory subsets but was consistent across the three individuals. The repertoire findings for the naive and memory subsets could not be validated against a ground truth because none was available. After error correction, only a single occurrence was seen for over 95% of naive TCR sequences, so much steeper abundance distributions were produced than in memory subsets. RNA-based TCR counts may be influenced by expression changes linked to T cell activation and differentiation. Gini index rose and Shannon and inverse Simpson diversity fell from naive through CM, EM and EMRA in both CD4 and CD8 cells.

Receptor amplification or capture employed UMI-ligation and nested PCR. The beta constant-region primer consisted of an equimolar mixture of two oligonucleotides that together covered TRBC1 and TRBC2. The ligated cDNA went through four rounds of PCR with nested alpha and beta constant-region primers together with the SP2 primer. A single-stranded oligonucleotide carrying the SP2 primer and a 12-nucleotide UMI was ligated to the 3' end of the cDNA by T4 RNA ligase 1. Incubation of the ligation reaction lasted about 20-25 hours at 16 degrees C. To avoid over-amplification, PCR2 was usually performed as a SYBR Green qPCR and halted once a predetermined threshold was reached. Apart from the first purification, every purification step used Agencourt AMPure XP magnetic beads. Libraries were quantified by Qubit and checked on a TapeStation, where a main peak was expected near 650 bp. Pooled libraries were sequenced on an Illumina MiSeq using v2 2x251 paired-end kits, and typically about 0.9-2.1 million reads were obtained per sample. Each sample's library went into the pool at approximately 4.3 nM, and about 5-7.5% PhiX was added to help with cluster recognition. The source study handled its data this way. Decombinator assigned V and J genes to Demultiplexor-processed FASTQ reads by tag matching, allowing a single base-pair mismatch. UMIs were used by Collapsinator to correct both sequencing errors and frequency errors arising from PCR heterogeneity. TCRs were translated and CDR3s were extracted from the conserved cysteine to the FGXG phenylalanine by CDR3Translator, with non-productive sequences being flagged. Gini, Shannon entropy and inverse Simpson indices were calculated on repertoires subsampled to equal numbers of UMI-defined TCRs. Power-law fits to clonotype abundance distributions were performed by maximum likelihood within the linear range. On one naive CD8 sample, the pipeline and MIGEC gave similar UMI counts, unique TCR numbers and clonal distributions. One analysis removed from the naive repertoire any naive TCRs that were also present in any memory subset from the same donor. Repertoires were searched for around 7,300 CMV-associated CDR3 sequences compiled from VDJdb and a published dataset. Using fastp at Q25 and MiXCR, TCRdb reprocessed the public reads and kept productive beta chains. Each CDR3 protein gets just one entry, which takes the most common genes and DNA from the rows behind it. Clone size and V and J calls follow TCRdb, not the original study. The table for this sample lists 90,000 to 120,000 distinct CDR3 sequences; roughly 14% of them were counted only once. The leading ten clones occupy around 2.7% of the sample.

The sequence derives from a human donor in good health. The sample taken for sequencing was naive CD8+ T cells from blood. The sample's cell subset or site, from its label and the paper: naive T cells, CD45RA high CD27+.

This receptor carries the CDR3 CASSRQGEAFF. The nucleotides read TGCGCCAGCAGTCGGCAGGGCGAAGCTTTCTTT. The chain uses TRBV5-1 and TRBJ1-1; the D segment could be TRBD1, given 5 matching bases. V is shortened by 5 bases, J by 8 bases, and the region joining them spans 10 bases. Counted from cysteine to phenylalanine, this CDR3 has 11 amino acids. CDR3 DNA only is kept here, 33 bases in frame from base 1. The CDR1 and CDR2 encoded by the germline V gene are SGHRS and YFSETQ. With all but the CDR3 taken from the reference TRBV5-1 and TRBJ1-1 genes, the full variable domain is: KAGVTQTPRYLIKTRGQQVTLSCSPISGHRSVSWYQQTPGQGLQFLFEYFSETQRNKGNFPGRFSGRQFSNSRSEMNVSTLELGDSALYLCASSRQGEAFFGQGTRLTVV.